The source of this T cell receptor (beta chain) is a study of breast tumors, draining lymph nodes, adjacent tissues. Findings and limits, study-wide: Tumor repertoires ranked between lymph nodes and nontumor tissue in diversity, with V and J gene preferences. Tumor and nontumor repertoires were significantly more similar in luminal-like than in basal-like breast cancer. Data fit most tumor T cells coming from lymph node, expanding in tumor.

TCRdb itself ran the multiplex PCR reads through MiXCR, one entry per CDR3 protein. The table lists around 100,000 distinct CDR3 sequences, around 20% of them singletons. Samples came from axillary lymph nodes draining the breast cancer. The CDR3 runs to 14 residues. Trimming took off 2 bases at V and 5 bases at J, with 11 bases between the two ends. CDR1 SGHRS and CDR2 YFSETQ come from the germline V gene. Many counts were recorded for this clonotype. Its target is unknown. This clonotype originated in a female donor with breast cancer. Some clones in this sample may be carry-over from other donors' samples. Sequenced sample: axillary lymph node tissue. The chain carries TRBV5-1 and TRBJ2-1; D might be TRBD1 (6 bases). The DNA of the CDR3 is TGCGCCAGCAGCTTTGGGGGCACTAACAATGAGCAGTTCTTC. Translating gives CASSFGGTNNEQFF.